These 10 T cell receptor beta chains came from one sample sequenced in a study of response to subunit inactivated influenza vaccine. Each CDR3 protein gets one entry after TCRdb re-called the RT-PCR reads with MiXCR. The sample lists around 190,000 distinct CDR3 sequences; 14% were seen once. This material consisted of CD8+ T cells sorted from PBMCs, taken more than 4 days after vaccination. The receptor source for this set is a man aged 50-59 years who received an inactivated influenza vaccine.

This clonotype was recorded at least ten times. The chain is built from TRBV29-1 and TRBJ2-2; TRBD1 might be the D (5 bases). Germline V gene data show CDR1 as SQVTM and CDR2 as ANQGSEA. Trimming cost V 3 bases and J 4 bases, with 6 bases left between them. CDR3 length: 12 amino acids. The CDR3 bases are TGCAGCGTTGACCAGGGCACCGGGGAGCTGTTTTTT. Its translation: CSVDQGTGELFF.

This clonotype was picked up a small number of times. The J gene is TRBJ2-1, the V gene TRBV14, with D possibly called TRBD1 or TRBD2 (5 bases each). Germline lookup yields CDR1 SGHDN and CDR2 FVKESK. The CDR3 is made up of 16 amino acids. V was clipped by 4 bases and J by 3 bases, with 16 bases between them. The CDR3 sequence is CASSPHYRGLYNEQFF. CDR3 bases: TGTGCCAGCAGCCCACATTACCGGGGCCTCTACAATGAGCAGTTCTTC.

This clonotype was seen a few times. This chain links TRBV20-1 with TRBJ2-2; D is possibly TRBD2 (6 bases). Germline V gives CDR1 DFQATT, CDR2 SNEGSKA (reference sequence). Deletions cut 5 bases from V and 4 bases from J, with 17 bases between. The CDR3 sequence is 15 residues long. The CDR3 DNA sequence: TGCAGTGCTCCGGGGGTGGATAAACCCACCGGGGAGCTGTTTTTT. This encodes CSAPGVDKPTGELFF.

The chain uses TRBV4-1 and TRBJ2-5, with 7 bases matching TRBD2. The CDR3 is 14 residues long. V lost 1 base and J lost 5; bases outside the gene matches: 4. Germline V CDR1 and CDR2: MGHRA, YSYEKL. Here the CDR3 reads CASSQVGEGETQYF. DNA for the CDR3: TGCGCCAGCAGCCAAGTCGGGGAGGGGGAGACCCAGTACTTC.

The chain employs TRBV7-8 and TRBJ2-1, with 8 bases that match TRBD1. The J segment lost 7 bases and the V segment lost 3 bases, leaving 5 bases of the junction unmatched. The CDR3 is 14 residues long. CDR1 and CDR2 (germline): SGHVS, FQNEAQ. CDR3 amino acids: CASSLRTGWNEQFF. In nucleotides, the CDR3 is TGTGCCAGCAGCTTGAGGACAGGGTGGAATGAGCAGTTCTTC.

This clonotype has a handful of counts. The CDR3 nucleotides read TGTGCCAGCAGTTACATTGGGGTCGGGGAGCTGTTTTTT. It specifies CASSYIGVGELFF. The gene calls are TRBV6-2 or TRBV6-3 and TRBJ2-2; D unclear. The CDR3 is 13 amino acids. Between the trimmed V and J ends, which lost 2 bases and 7 bases, there was a span of 8 bases. Looked up from germline, CDR1 is MNHEY and CDR2 is SVGEGT.

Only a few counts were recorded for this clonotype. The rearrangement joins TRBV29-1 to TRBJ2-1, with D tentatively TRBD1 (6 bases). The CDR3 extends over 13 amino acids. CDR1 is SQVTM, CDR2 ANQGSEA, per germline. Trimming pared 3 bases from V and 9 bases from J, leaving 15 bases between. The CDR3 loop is CSVDPTGLGEQFF. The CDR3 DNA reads TGCAGCGTTGACCCAACAGGGTTGGGTGAGCAGTTCTTC.

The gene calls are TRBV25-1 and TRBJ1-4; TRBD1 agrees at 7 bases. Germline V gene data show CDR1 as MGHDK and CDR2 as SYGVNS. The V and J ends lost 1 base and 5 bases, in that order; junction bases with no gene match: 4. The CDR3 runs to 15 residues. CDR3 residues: CASSEFGTENEKLFF. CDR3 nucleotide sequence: TGTGCCAGCAGTGAATTCGGGACAGAGAATGAAAAACTGTTTTTT.

CDR3 DNA: TGTGCCATCAGTGCATCCGGGACAGGCACAGATACGCAGTATTTT. Its translation is CAISASGTGTDTQYF. The chain couples TRBV10-3 to TRBJ2-3; 7 positions match TRBD1. From germline, CDR1 is ENHRY and CDR2 SYGVKD. Trimming cost V 4 bases and J 1 base; bases outside gene matches: 5. This CDR3 is built from 15 residues.

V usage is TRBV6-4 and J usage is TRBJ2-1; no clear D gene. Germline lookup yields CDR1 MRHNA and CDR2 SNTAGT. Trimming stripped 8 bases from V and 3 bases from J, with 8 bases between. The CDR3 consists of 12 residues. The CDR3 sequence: CASPIFYNEQFF. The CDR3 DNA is TGTGCCAGCCCGATATTCTACAATGAGCAGTTCTTC.